Reported below is one T cell receptor beta chain. The sample belongs to a study of regulatory T cells in long-lasting Graves disease. Specified time point: newly diagnosed GD, antithyroid drugs for less than 3 months. PBMC RNA served as the TCR library source. The TCR beta library used iRepertoire HTBI primers with Arm-PCR amplification of CDR3. MiXCR, applied by TCRdb to the multiplex PCR reads, yields one record per CDR3 protein. The data show around 450,000 distinct CDR3 sequences, around 15% seen once. CDR1 MGHDK and CDR2 SYGVNS come from the germline V gene. CDR3 length: 13 residues. Trimming stripped 5 bases from V and 0 bases from J, with 8 bases between. Separately, the same data were catalogued under a study of T cells in Graves' hyperthyroidism and ophthalmopathy. This second study says: Primed by the HTBI set, a first-round RT-PCR was run on the TCR CDR3.

The receptor was isolated from a man aged 35 to 55 with Graves disease. Source: peripheral blood mononuclear cells (PBMCs), taken at new diagnosis, from a patient treated with antithyroid drugs. The chain combines TRBV25-1 with TRBJ2-7, with no clear D. The CDR3 reads CASSRPSSYEQYF. The CDR3 coding sequence is TGTGCCAGCAGTCGGCCGAGCTCCTACGAGCAGTACTTC.